This TCR beta chain is from a study of cytomegalovirus exposure and HLA in healthy donors. Findings of the study overall: Analysis was carried out at a later point, and it linked a missense DCLRE1C variant to TCR beta V- and J-gene trimming. The classifier reportedly diagnosed cytomegalovirus status with high specificity and sensitivity. The study had only CMV serostatus as immune exposure information. Rates of TCR association differed by HLA locus in a later analysis, with DRB1 highest and HLA-C lowest.

In the case of this clone: The antigen remains undetermined.

Between the trimmed V and J ends, which lost 0 bases and 4 bases, there was a span of 13 bases. CDR1 and CDR2 from the germline V gene are SGHRS and YFSETQ. This CDR3 contains 15 residues. PCR employed 60 Vbeta and 13 Jbeta primers. Assay used: immunoSEQ multiplex PCR; TCRdb lists only in-frame clones, some missing. There are 150,000 to 200,000 clones in the sample; roughly four fifths occur only once, and about 4% lies in the top ten. What was sequenced was PBMCs. The receptor comes from a man aged 45-60 years in good health and CMV-seropositive. This chain joins TRBV5-1 and TRBJ1-1; D unclear. CDR3 nucleotide sequence: TGCGCCAGCAGCTTGGGTGGACTCCCGGGCACTGAAGCTTTCTTT. This gives the protein CASSLGGLPGTEAFF. Supplemented by reference TRBV5-1 and TRBJ1-1, the full variable domain reads KAGVTQTPRYLIKTRGQQVTLSCSPISGHRSVSWYQQTPGQGLQFLFEYFSETQRNKGNFPGRFSGRQFSNSRSEMNVSTLELGDSALYLCASSLGGLPGTEAFFGQGTRLTVV.